Below are 20 T cell receptor beta chains sequenced from a single sample in a study of OX40 agonist ivuxolimab in advanced cancers. Clones were sequenced by immunoSEQ multiplex PCR, and TCRdb holds only the in-frame ones, with some missing. The table lists some 70,000 clones, 80% to 90% of them singletons. The source was CD4+ or CD8+ T cells sorted from blood, collected in a trial of the OX40 agonist ivuxolimab. The receptors were gathered from an adult with an advanced solid tumor such as melanoma, head and neck, liver or kidney cancer.

In the case of this clone: The identical CDR3 is also encoded by other nucleotide sequences in the sample. V and J are TRBV7-2 and TRBJ2-3; D gene unclear. Deletions cut 0 bases from V and 3 bases from J, with 4 bases between. The germline gives CDR1 SGHTA, CDR2 FQGNSA. The CDR3 is made up of 13 amino acids. Here the CDR3 reads CASSLARTDTQYF. The CDR3 DNA reads TGTGCCAGCAGCTTAGCGAGGACAGATACGCAGTATTTT.

The chain recombines TRBV18 with TRBJ2-2; 8 nucleotides match TRBD1. After removal of 4 bases from V and 2 bases from J, the junction contained 6 bases not matched to a gene. The CDR3 is made up of 16 amino acids. Germline V gives CDR1 KGHSH, CDR2 LQKENI. CDR3 nucleotides: TGTGCCAGCTCACTCGGACAGGGTCGTAACACCGGGGAGCTGTTTTTT. Its translation is CASSLGQGRNTGELFF.

The gene calls are TRBV30 and TRBJ1-5, with TRBD1 identical over 9 bases. The trim removed 1 base at V and 6 bases at J, leaving 1 base unmatched. This CDR3 is 13 amino acids long. Germline values: CDR1 GTSNPN, CDR2 SVGIG (reference sequence). The CDR3 DNA reads TGTGCCTGGAGTGGACAGGGGGGTCAGCCCCAGCATTTT. It translates to CAWSGQGGQPQHF.

The J gene is TRBJ2-7, the V gene TRBV7-2; TRBD2 agrees at 9 bases. This CDR3 spans 14 amino acids. J lost 6 bases, V lost 5 bases, and 8 bases had no gene match. Germline assignment: CDR1 SGHTA and CDR2 FQGNSA. The CDR3 DNA sequence: TGTGCCAGCAGCCCTAGCGGGGCCGGCGCCGAGCAGTACTTC. Translated: CASSPSGAGAEQYF.

This chain connects TRBV5-6 to TRBJ2-3; D is unresolved. From germline, CDR1 is SGHDT and CDR2 YYEEEE. This CDR3 spans 14 amino acids. Between the trimmed V and J ends, which lost 2 bases and 2 bases, there was a span of 9 bases. CDR3 nucleotide sequence: TGTGCCAGCAGCTTTCGGTCTATCACAGATACGCAGTATTTT. This encodes CASSFRSITDTQYF.

V usage is TRBV15 and J usage is TRBJ2-3, with D perhaps assigned TRBD1 or TRBD2 (5 bases each). This CDR3 has 14 amino acids. Germline CDR1 is LNHNV and CDR2 is YYDKDF (reference sequence). Trimming removed 5 bases from V and 0 bases from J, with 9 bases in between. DNA of the CDR3: TGTGCCACCAGCTGGGGCGGGAGCACAGATACGCAGTATTTT. It encodes CATSWGGSTDTQYF. The complete variable domain, with remaining parts taken from reference TRBV15 and TRBJ2-3, reads DAMVIQNPRYQVTQFGKPVTLSCSQTLNHNVMYWYQQKSSQAPKLLFHYYDKDFNNEADTPDNFQSRRPNTSFCFLDIRSPGLGDTAMYLCATSWGGSTDTQYFGPGTRLTVL.

This rearrangement joins TRBV7-9 to TRBJ2-1; D is perhaps TRBD1 or TRBD2 (5 bases each). Between the trimmed V and J ends, which lost 5 bases and 7 bases, there was a span of 12 bases. This CDR3 contains 13 residues. Per the germline V gene, CDR1 is SEHNR and CDR2 is FQNEAQ (reference sequence). CDR3: CASSRPGPNEQFF. DNA for the CDR3: TGTGCCAGCAGCCGCCCGGGGCCGAATGAGCAGTTCTTC.

This sequence joins TRBV5-6 and TRBJ1-5; possibly TRBD1 for D (5 bases). Germline CDR1 is SGHDT and CDR2 is YYEEEE. The CDR3 has 13 residues. Trimming removed 0 bases from V and 7 bases from J, with 8 bases in between. The CDR3 reads CASSLGGGQPQHF. The CDR3 DNA reads TGTGCCAGCAGCTTGGGGGGCGGGCAGCCCCAGCATTTT.

This clone has only a few counts. The V and J genes are TRBV19 and TRBJ1-2, with D hard to call. Germline CDR1 and CDR2: LNHDA and SQIVND (reference sequence). With 5 bases removed from V and 7 bases from J, the gap between germline ends came to 14 bases. The CDR3 is 13 amino acids. This CDR3 is CASSLSRTGGYTF. The CDR3 nucleotides are TGTGCCAGTAGTTTAAGCCGTACGGGTGGCTACACCTTC.

The V gene is TRBV28, the J gene TRBJ1-5; D may be TRBD1 (5 bases). V shed 2 bases and J shed 6 bases, with 8 bases lying between them. There are 13 residues in the CDR3. Germline V gene sequence: CDR1 MDHEN, CDR2 SYDVKM. The CDR3 DNA reads TGTGCCAGCAGTTTACGAACAGGTCAGCCCCAGCATTTT. Its translation is CASSLRTGQPQHF.

The chain combines TRBV7-6 with TRBJ2-2, with 11 positions matching TRBD2. This CDR3 has 19 amino acids. J was trimmed by 2 bases and V by 1 base; bases with no gene match: 9. Germline-derived CDR1 and CDR2 are SGHVS and FNYEAQ. The DNA of the CDR3 is TGTGCCAGCAGCTTAGTAACCGGAACTAGCGGGGGAAACACCGGGGAGCTGTTTTTT. It is translated as CASSLVTGTSGGNTGELFF.

The chain employs TRBV5-1 and TRBJ2-1, with 9 bases that match TRBD2. Germline loops: CDR1 SGHRS, CDR2 YFSETQ. The V segment lost 4 bases and the J segment 5 bases; nucleotides outside the gene matches: 10. This CDR3 region has 16 residues. CDR3 sequence: CASSLGGLAGNNEQFF. CDR3 nucleotides: TGCGCCAGCAGCCTGGGGGGGCTAGCGGGAAACAATGAGCAGTTCTTC.

The rearrangement uses TRBV11-3 and TRBJ2-5, with TRBD1 identical over 10 bases. J gave up 4 bases and V 5 bases, and 7 bases lay outside the gene matches. This CDR3 spans 15 amino acids. Germline CDR1 reads SGHNT; CDR2 reads YENEEA. The CDR3, as DNA: TGTGCCAGCAGCCAGGGACAGGGGACCCTAGAGACCCAGTACTTC. Protein product: CASSQGQGTLETQYF.

A single count supports this clone. This rearrangement joins TRBV7-9 to TRBJ2-3; 11 bases agree with TRBD1. The CDR3 consists of 13 residues. Germline CDR1 is SEHNR and CDR2 is FQNEAQ (reference sequence). J was trimmed by 6 bases and V by 4 bases; bases with no gene match: 0. The CDR3 reads CASSWDRGDTQYF. The CDR3 region has the DNA TGTGCCAGCAGCTGGGACAGGGGGGATACGCAGTATTTT.

This chain joins TRBV7-6 and TRBJ2-7; D is unclear. CDR1 SGHVS and CDR2 FNYEAQ come from the germline V gene. The germline V and J ends were trimmed by 5 bases and 2 bases, with 16 bases remaining between them. CDR3 length: 15 residues. CDR3 nucleotide sequence: TGTGCCAGCAGCCCCAGCCCGGACCGGGCCTACGAGCAGTACTTC. This translates into CASSPSPDRAYEQYF.

This chain connects TRBV27 to TRBJ1-3; 9 bases line up with TRBD1. Germline trimming cut 6 bases from V and 4 bases from J; bases unmatched to any gene: 1. Germline values: CDR1 MNHEY, CDR2 SMNVEV (reference sequence). CDR3 length equals 13 residues. The CDR3 DNA follows: TGTGCCAGCAGACAGGGGGCGGGAAACACCATATATTTT. It specifies CASRQGAGNTIYF.

This chain joins TRBV25-1 and TRBJ2-7; 9 bases match TRBD1. The CDR3 has 14 residues. Germline CDR1 and CDR2: MGHDK and SYGVNS. Unmatched junction bases numbered 5, after V lost 4 bases and J lost 4 bases. Here the CDR3 DNA reads TGTGCCAGCAGTGCCGGACAGGGGCGGTACGAGCAGTACTTC. This codes for CASSAGQGRYEQYF.

The chain uses TRBV5-4 and TRBJ1-2, with unresolved D. Trimming removed 5 bases at V and 1 base at J, with 9 bases between. Germline CDR1 reads SGHNT; CDR2 reads YYREEE (reference sequence). The CDR3 is made up of 13 amino acids. The CDR3 region has the DNA TGTGCCAGCAGTTCTCAGAGTAACTATGGCTACACCTTC. The encoded protein is CASSSQSNYGYTF.

This clone was recorded only once. The genes are TRBV7-2 and TRBJ2-2; TRBD2 might be the D (6 bases). This CDR3 is built from 15 residues. The germline V gene encodes CDR1 SGHTA and CDR2 FQGNSA. The V end was cut by 2 bases, the J end by 4 bases, with 11 bases between. The CDR3 nucleotides read TGTGCCAGCAGCTTACGGCGGGATACCACCGGGGAGCTGTTTTTT. This gives the protein CASSLRRDTTGELFF.

The chain carries TRBV7-8 and TRBJ2-4, with D unclear. The germline gives CDR1 SGHVS, CDR2 FQNEAQ. Between the trimmed V and J ends, which lost 1 base and 0 bases, there was a span of 4 bases. The CDR3 length is 14 residues. The CDR3: CASSLEPAKNIQYF. The CDR3 bases are TGTGCCAGCAGCTTAGAACCAGCCAAAAACATTCAGTACTTC.